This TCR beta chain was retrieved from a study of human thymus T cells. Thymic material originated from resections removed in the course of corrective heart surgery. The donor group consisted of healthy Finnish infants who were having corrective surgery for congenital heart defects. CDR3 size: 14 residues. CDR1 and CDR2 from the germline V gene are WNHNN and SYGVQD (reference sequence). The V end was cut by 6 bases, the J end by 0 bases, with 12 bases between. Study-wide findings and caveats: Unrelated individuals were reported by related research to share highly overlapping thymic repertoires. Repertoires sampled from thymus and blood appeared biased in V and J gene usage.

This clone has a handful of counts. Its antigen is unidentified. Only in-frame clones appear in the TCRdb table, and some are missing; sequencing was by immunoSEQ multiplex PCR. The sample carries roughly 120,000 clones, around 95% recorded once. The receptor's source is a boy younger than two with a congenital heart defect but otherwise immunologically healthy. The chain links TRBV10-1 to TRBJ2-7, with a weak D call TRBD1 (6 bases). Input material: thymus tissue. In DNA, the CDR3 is TGCGCCAGCAGCGTGACAGGTTCCTCCTACGAGCAGTACTTC. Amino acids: CASSVTGSSYEQYF.